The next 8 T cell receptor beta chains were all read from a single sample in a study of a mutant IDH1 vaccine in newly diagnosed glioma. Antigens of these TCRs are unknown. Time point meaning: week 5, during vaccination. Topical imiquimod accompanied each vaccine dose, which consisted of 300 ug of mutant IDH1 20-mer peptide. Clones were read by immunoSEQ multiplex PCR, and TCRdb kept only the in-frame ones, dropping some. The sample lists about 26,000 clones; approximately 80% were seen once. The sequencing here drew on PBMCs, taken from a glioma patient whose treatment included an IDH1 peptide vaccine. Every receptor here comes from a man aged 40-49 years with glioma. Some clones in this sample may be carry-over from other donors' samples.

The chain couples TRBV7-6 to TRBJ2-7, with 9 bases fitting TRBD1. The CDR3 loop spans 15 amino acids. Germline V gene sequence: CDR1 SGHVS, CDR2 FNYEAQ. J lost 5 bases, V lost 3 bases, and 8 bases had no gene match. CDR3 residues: CASSLRGQGGHEQYF. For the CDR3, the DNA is TGTGCCAGCAGCTTGAGGGGACAGGGAGGGCACGAGCAGTACTTC.

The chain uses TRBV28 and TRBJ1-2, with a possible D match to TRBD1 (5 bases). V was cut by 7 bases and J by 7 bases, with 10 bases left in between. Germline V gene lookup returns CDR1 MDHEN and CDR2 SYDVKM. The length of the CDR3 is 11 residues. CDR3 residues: CASTLGAGYTF. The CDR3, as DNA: TGTGCCAGCACGCTCGGGGCTGGCTACACCTTC.

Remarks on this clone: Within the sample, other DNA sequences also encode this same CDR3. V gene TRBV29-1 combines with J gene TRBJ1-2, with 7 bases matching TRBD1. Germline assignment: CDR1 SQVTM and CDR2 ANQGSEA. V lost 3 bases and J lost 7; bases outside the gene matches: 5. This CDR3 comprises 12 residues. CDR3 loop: CSVDRQGGGYTF. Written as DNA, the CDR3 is TGCAGCGTTGATAGGCAGGGGGGTGGCTACACCTTC.

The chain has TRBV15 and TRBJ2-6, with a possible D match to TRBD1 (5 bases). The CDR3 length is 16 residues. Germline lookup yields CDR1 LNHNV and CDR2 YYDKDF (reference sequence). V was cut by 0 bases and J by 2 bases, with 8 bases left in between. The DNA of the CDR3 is TGTGCCACCAGCAGAGAAGGGGTGACTGGGGCCAACGTCCTGACTTTC. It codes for CATSREGVTGANVLTF. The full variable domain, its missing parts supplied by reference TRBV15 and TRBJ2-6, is DAMVIQNPRYQVTQFGKPVTLSCSQTLNHNVMYWYQQKSSQAPKLLFHYYDKDFNNEADTPDNFQSRRPNTSFCFLDIRSPGLGDTAMYLCATSREGVTGANVLTFGAGSRLTVL.

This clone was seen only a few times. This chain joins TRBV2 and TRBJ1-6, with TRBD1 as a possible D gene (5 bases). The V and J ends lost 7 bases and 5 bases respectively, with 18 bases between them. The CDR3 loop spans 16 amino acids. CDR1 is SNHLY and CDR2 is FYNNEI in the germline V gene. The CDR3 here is CASTRAAGGDNSPLHF. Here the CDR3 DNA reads TGTGCCAGCACGCGGGCCGCGGGAGGGGATAATTCACCCCTCCACTTT.

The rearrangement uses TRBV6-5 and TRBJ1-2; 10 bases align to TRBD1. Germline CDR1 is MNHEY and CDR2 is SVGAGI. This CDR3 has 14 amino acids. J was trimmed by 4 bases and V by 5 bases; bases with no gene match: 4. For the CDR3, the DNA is TGTGCCAGCAGTCGGGGACAGGGGAGCTATGGCTACACCTTC. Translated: CASSRGQGSYGYTF.

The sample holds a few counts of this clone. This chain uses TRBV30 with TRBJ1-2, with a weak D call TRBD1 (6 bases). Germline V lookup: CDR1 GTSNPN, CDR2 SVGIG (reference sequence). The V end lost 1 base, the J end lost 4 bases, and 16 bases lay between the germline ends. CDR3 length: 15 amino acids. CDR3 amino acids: CAWSANTGRSYGYTF. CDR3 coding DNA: TGTGCCTGGAGTGCAAACACAGGGCGTAGCTATGGCTACACCTTC.

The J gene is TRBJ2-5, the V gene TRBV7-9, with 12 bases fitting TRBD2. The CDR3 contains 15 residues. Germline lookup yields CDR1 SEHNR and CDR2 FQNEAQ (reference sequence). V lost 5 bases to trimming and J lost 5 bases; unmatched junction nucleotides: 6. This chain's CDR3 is CASSASGGARETQYF. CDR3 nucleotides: TGTGCCAGCAGCGCTAGCGGGGGGGCCCGGGAGACCCAGTACTTC. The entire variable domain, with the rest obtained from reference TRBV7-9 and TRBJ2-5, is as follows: DTGVSQNPRHKITKRGQNVTFRCDPISEHNRLYWYRQTLGQGPEFLTYFQNEAQLEKSRLLSDRFSAERPKGSFSTLEIQRTEQGDSAMYLCASSASGGARETQYFGPGTRLLVL.